A single sample gave rise to the 17 T cell receptor beta chains below, sequenced in a study of high-grade serous ovarian cancer treatment subgroups. The tumor samples were collected prior to definitive surgery or chemotherapy. TCRdb's copy holds only in-frame clones and misses some; the assay was immunoSEQ multiplex PCR. The sample shows approximately 4,100 clones, approximately 71% of them seen only once. Sequences were obtained from tumor tissue. The receptors here all came from a human donor with high-grade serous ovarian cancer.

The chain couples TRBV7-2 to TRBJ2-4; the D gene is possibly TRBD2 (5 bases). Trimming stripped 1 base from V and 0 bases from J, with 10 bases between. The V gene's germline CDR1 is SGHTA and CDR2 FQGNSA. CDR3 length: 16 residues. The CDR3 sequence: CASSLEAALAKNIQYF. The CDR3 DNA reads as TGTGCCAGCAGCTTAGAAGCGGCACTAGCCAAAAACATTCAGTACTTC.

The chain employs TRBV6-5 and TRBJ1-1; the D gene is possibly TRBD1 (6 bases). V shed 6 bases and J shed 1 base, with 15 bases lying between them. Germline-derived CDR1 and CDR2 are MNHEY and SVGAGI. This CDR3 is 15 amino acids long. The CDR3 DNA is TGTGCCAGCAGCTATAACAGGGCCGGGAACACTGAAGCTTTCTTT. As protein: CASSYNRAGNTEAFF.

The rearrangement uses TRBV29-1 and TRBJ1-2, with TRBD1 identical over 9 bases. The length of the CDR3 is 14 residues. CDR1 is SQVTM and CDR2 is ANQGSEA in the germline V gene. V lost 5 bases to trimming and J lost 2 bases; unmatched junction nucleotides: 6. CDR3 amino acids: CSVLGQGKNYGYTF. DNA for the CDR3: TGCAGCGTTCTTGGACAGGGGAAAAACTATGGCTACACCTTC.

The chain carries TRBV7-2 and TRBJ2-1; 7 positions agree with TRBD2. The length of the CDR3 is 16 residues. V dropped 1 base and J dropped 4; count of bases not matched to a gene: 7. CDR1 SGHTA and CDR2 FQGNSA come from the germline V gene. The CDR3 spells CASSLGGLAAYNEQFF. For the CDR3, the DNA is TGTGCCAGCAGCTTAGGAGGTCTAGCGGCATACAATGAGCAGTTCTTC.

The genes are TRBV5-6 and TRBJ1-1; D may be TRBD1 (6 bases). The CDR3 extends over 13 amino acids. V was trimmed by 2 bases and J by 6 bases, leaving 11 bases between them. The germline V gene has CDR1 SGHDT and CDR2 YYEEEE. CDR3: CASSFLGGAEAFF. The DNA for the CDR3 is TGTGCCAGCAGCTTTCTGGGGGGCGCTGAAGCTTTCTTT.

V usage is TRBV6-1 and J usage is TRBJ1-6; no reliable D call. Per germline, CDR1 MNHNS and CDR2 SASEGT. The V and J ends lost 7 bases and 11 bases respectively, with 9 bases between them. This CDR3 has 11 residues. The DNA of the CDR3 is TGTGCCAGCACCCTAGTGCCACCCCTCCACTTT. Amino acids: CASTLVPPLHF.

This clone was observed a few times. The chain combines TRBV4-3 with TRBJ2-1; 10 bases line up with TRBD2. The CDR3 consists of 17 residues. From germline, CDR1 is LGHNA and CDR2 YSLEER. Trimming cost V 0 bases and J 4 bases; bases outside gene matches: 6. CDR3 DNA sequence: TGCGCCAGCAGCCAAGATGCAGCGGGGGGGCAGTACAATGAGCAGTTCTTC. Translating gives CASSQDAAGGQYNEQFF.

The chain links TRBV11-2 to TRBJ2-1; 13 bases match TRBD2. With 5 bases clipped from V and 9 bases from J, the junction kept 10 bases outside the gene matches. In germline, CDR1 is SGHAT, CDR2 FQNNGV. The CDR3 totals 16 residues. For the CDR3, the DNA is TGTGCCAGCAGCCCACTAGCGGGGGGGACTCTGGGTGAGCAGTTCTTC. It codes for CASSPLAGGTLGEQFF.

This rearrangement joins TRBV6-5 to TRBJ1-2, with D uncertain. The V gene's germline CDR1 is MNHEY and CDR2 SVGAGI. CDR3 length equals 12 residues. V was clipped by 8 bases and J by 8 bases, with 15 bases between them. Here the CDR3 reads CASLTGDGGYTF. CDR3 in DNA: TGTGCCAGCCTAACGGGTGATGGGGGCTACACCTTC.

The chain has TRBV7-2 and TRBJ1-2; 8 bases agree with TRBD1. V lost 4 bases, J lost 8 bases, and 9 bases stayed unmatched. The germline V gene encodes CDR1 SGHTA and CDR2 FQGNSA. CDR3 size: 14 residues. The chain's CDR3 is CASSSPRQGHGYTF. The CDR3 DNA sequence: TGTGCCAGCAGCTCACCCAGACAGGGGCACGGCTACACCTTC.

The CDR3 spells CATSREDRAGANVLTF. The CDR3 DNA reads as TGTGCCACCAGCAGGGAAGACAGGGCTGGGGCCAACGTCCTGACTTTC. This sequence joins TRBV15 and TRBJ2-6; 7 bases match TRBD1. Germline V gene lookup returns CDR1 LNHNV and CDR2 YYDKDF (reference sequence). This CDR3 is built from 16 residues. After removal of 3 bases from V and 2 bases from J, the junction contained 4 bases not matched to a gene.

The chain joins TRBV21-1 to TRBJ1-2. TRBV21-1 is a listed pseudogene. CDR3 length equals 9 residues. CDR3 nucleotide sequence: TGTGCCAGCAGCGATGGCTACACCTTC. Translated, it gives CASSDGYTF.

J is TRBJ1-2 and V is TRBV5-6; D is undetermined. Germline V lookup: CDR1 SGHDT, CDR2 YYEEEE. V was clipped by 2 bases and J by 5 bases, with 7 bases between them. The CDR3 has 12 amino acids. This chain's CDR3 is CASSLKDYGYTF. The CDR3 DNA sequence: TGTGCCAGCAGCTTAAAGGATTATGGCTACACCTTC.

This clone appeared a few times. This chain uses TRBV14 with TRBJ1-1, with D unresolved. Germline CDR1 reads SGHDN; CDR2 reads FVKESK. There are 13 residues in the CDR3. The V gene lost 0 bases and the J gene lost 1 base, with 3 bases spanning the gap. This CDR3 is CASSQDTNTEAFF. In nucleotides, the CDR3 is TGTGCCAGCAGCCAAGATACGAACACTGAAGCTTTCTTT.

The rearrangement links TRBV4-2 to TRBJ1-2; possible D gene TRBD1, 5 bases. Germline V lookup: CDR1 LGHNA, CDR2 YNFKEQ. V lost 0 bases and J 3 bases, leaving 11 bases between the germline ends. The CDR3 spans 15 residues. This chain's CDR3 is CASSQDPGRDYGYTF. CDR3 DNA sequence: TGTGCCAGCAGCCAAGATCCGGGGCGCGACTATGGCTACACCTTC.

The chain couples TRBV7-8 to TRBJ1-5; 12 bases fit TRBD1. The CDR3 has 17 residues. Germline CDR1 reads SGHVS; CDR2 reads FQNEAQ. V lost 5 bases to trimming and J lost 0 bases; unmatched junction nucleotides: 5. The CDR3 loop is CASSARGQGASNQPQHF. CDR3 in DNA: TGTGCCAGCAGCGCTCGGGGACAGGGGGCTAGCAATCAGCCCCAGCATTTT.

The chain employs TRBV7-9 and TRBJ2-7; D gene ambiguous. V lost 1 base, J lost 1 base, and 5 bases lay in between. The germline V gene has CDR1 SEHNR and CDR2 FQNEAQ (reference sequence). The length of the CDR3 is 13 residues. CDR3 nucleotides: TGTGCCAGCAGCTTAGGGCTATCCTACGAGCAGTACTTC. Translating gives CASSLGLSYEQYF.